This TCR beta chain was documented in a study of post-analysis software for immune sequencing data. Across the whole study: The disease courses spanned relapsing-remitting, secondary progressive and progressive-relapsing forms of multiple sclerosis.

Carried by the TCR beta cDNA libraries were unique molecular identifiers. TCRdb re-derived calls from the PCR reads in MiXCR, one entry per CDR3 protein. The repertoire holds some 890,000 distinct CDR3 sequences, with approximately 57% as singletons. This clonotype was observed once. Its target is not known. Trimming pared 6 bases from V and 1 base from J, leaving 8 bases between. This CDR3 is built from 13 residues. CDR1 SGHTA and CDR2 FQGTGA come from the germline V gene. The study's findings and limits: Compared with controls, patients showed significantly lower normalized Chao1 diversity. TRBV5-6, TRBV5-1 and TRBV20-1 were among 4 or 5 TRBV segments more frequent in patients than controls. By F measure, strong co-clustering occurred among samples prepared in the same batch.

The sequence was collected from a girl aged 10-17 years with multiple sclerosis. The sequencing sample was made of blood. This sequence joins TRBV7-3 and TRBJ2-3; D not resolved. Written as DNA, the CDR3 is TGTGCCAGCAGACAAACAGGCACAGATACGCAGTATTTT. Translated, it gives CASRQTGTDTQYF.